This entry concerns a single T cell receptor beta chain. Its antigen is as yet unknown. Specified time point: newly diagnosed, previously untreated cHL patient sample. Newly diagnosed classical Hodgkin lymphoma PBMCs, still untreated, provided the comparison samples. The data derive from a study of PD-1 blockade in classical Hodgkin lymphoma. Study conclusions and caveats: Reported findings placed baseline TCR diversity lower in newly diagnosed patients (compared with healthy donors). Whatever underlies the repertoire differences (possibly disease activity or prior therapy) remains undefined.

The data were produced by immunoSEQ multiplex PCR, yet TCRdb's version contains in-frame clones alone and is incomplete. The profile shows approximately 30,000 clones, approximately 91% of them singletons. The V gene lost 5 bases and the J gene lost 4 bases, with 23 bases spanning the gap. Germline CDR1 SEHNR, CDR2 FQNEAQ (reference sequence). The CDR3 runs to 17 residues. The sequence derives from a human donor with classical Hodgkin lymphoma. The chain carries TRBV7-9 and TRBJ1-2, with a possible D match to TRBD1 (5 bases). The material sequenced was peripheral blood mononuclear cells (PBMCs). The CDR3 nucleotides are TGTGCCAGCAGCCCAACCAGGACCGCGGGGGTTGGCTATGGCTACACCTTC. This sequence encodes CASSPTRTAGVGYGYTF. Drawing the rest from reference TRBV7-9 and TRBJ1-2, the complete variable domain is DTGVSQNPRHKITKRGQNVTFRCDPISEHNRLYWYRQTLGQGPEFLTYFQNEAQLEKSRLLSDRFSAERPKGSFSTLEIQRTEQGDSAMYLCASSPTRTAGVGYGYTFGSGTRLTVV.